One and the same sample provided the 18 T cell receptor beta chains below, sequenced in a study of blood T cell repertoires in COVID-19. Repertoires were generated with immunoSEQ multiplex PCR, while TCRdb's copy carries only in-frame clones and drops some. The sample includes approximately 130,000 clones, approximately 87% of them seen just once. Sequencing was done on a sample of peripheral blood. These receptor sequences come from a man aged 50-60 years with active COVID-19.

This clone occurred a few times. The chain recombines TRBV6-5 with TRBJ2-7, with D tentatively TRBD1 (5 bases). The CDR3 is 10 amino acids. Germline assignment: CDR1 MNHEY and CDR2 SVGAGI. Trimming left V 8 bases short and J 4 bases short, with 6 bases between. In DNA form, the CDR3 reads TGTGCCAGCGACAGTTACGAGCAGTACTTC. Amino acid sequence: CASDSYEQYF.

The rearrangement uses TRBV7-3 and TRBJ2-6; D call uncertain. CDR3 size: 15 residues. Germline V gene sequence: CDR1 SGHTA, CDR2 FQGTGA. V lost 3 bases, J lost 0 bases, and 6 bases lay in between. CDR3 sequence: CASSFSSSGANVLTF. CDR3 coding DNA: TGTGCCAGCAGCTTTTCGAGCTCTGGGGCCAACGTCCTGACTTTC.

Note on this clone: At one of its ends the junction is not consistent with the germline gene, which may arise from a read error. This chain uses TRBV6-2 or TRBV6-3 with TRBJ1-5, with 9 positions matching TRBD1. The CDR3 extends over 13 amino acids. The germline V gene encodes CDR1 MNHEY and CDR2 SVGEGT. The CDR3 region is CASSSNPGQGTSF. DNA for the CDR3: TGTGCCAGCAGTTCTAACCCGGGACAGGGTACGTCATTT.

V and J are TRBV7-9 and TRBJ1-2, with D maybe TRBD1 (5 bases). This CDR3 has 15 residues. The ends were cut back, 3 bases at V and 0 bases at J, with 11 bases in the middle. Looked up from germline, CDR1 is SEHNR and CDR2 is FQNEAQ (reference sequence). Here the CDR3 DNA reads TGTGCCAGCAGCTTCCTGACAGTAGCTAACTATGGCTACACCTTC. This encodes CASSFLTVANYGYTF.

The chain recombines TRBV7-2 with TRBJ1-1, with D possibly being TRBD1 (5 bases). Trimming stripped 4 bases from V and 8 bases from J, with 17 bases between. Germline V CDR1 and CDR2: SGHTA, FQGNSA. CDR3 length equals 14 residues. CDR3 bases: TGTGCCAGCAGCTCCCTACTTTACGGGGGAGAAGCTTTCTTT. Its protein product is CASSSLLYGGEAFF.

The chain recombines TRBV7-9 with TRBJ2-3; 11 nucleotides align to TRBD2. The junction had 11 bases not matched to a gene; V was cut back by 7 bases and J by 2 bases. Germline V lookup: CDR1 SEHNR, CDR2 FQNEAQ (reference sequence). This CDR3 has 17 amino acids. DNA of the CDR3: TGTGCCAGCACCACCCGGCCACTAGCGGGGGCCACAGATACGCAGTATTTT. Its translation: CASTTRPLAGATDTQYF.

The chain uses TRBV29-1 and TRBJ1-2, with TRBD1 matching 7 bases. Germline V CDR1 and CDR2: SQVTM, ANQGSEA. Trimming took 6 bases from V and 4 from J; bases not matched to a gene: 8. This CDR3 has 13 residues. The CDR3 loop reads CSVAGTDFYGYTF. The CDR3 nucleotides read TGCAGCGTGGCCGGGACAGACTTCTATGGCTACACCTTC.

The chain carries TRBV5-1 and TRBJ1-4, with no clear D. The CDR3 covers 14 residues. V gave up 4 bases and J gave up 8 bases, with 15 bases separating them. The germline gives CDR1 SGHRS, CDR2 YFSETQ. The CDR3 region is CASSPARPSEKLFF. CDR3 sequence (DNA): TGCGCCAGCAGCCCCGCTAGGCCGAGCGAAAAACTGTTTTTT.

There are a few counts of this clone. The gene calls are TRBV11-3 and TRBJ1-1; no reliable D call. Between the trimmed V and J ends, which lost 10 bases and 7 bases, there was a span of 19 bases. The CDR3 runs 13 residues. Germline CDR1 reads SGHNT; CDR2 reads YENEEA. The CDR3 nucleotides read TGTGCCACCCAGCTTATGAGTGACATTGAAGCTTTCTTT. It encodes CATQLMSDIEAFF. The full variable domain, in which reference TRBV11-3 and TRBJ1-1 provide the parts outside the CDR3, is EAGVVQSPRYKIIEKKQPVAFWCNPISGHNTLYWYLQNLGQGPELLIRYENEEAVDDSQLPKDRFSAERLKGVDSTLKIQPAELGDSAVYLCATQLMSDIEAFFGQGTRLTVV.

The chain links TRBV5-1 to TRBJ2-7; 7 positions match TRBD2. Germline V CDR1 and CDR2: SGHRS, YFSETQ. V lost 5 bases, J lost 1 base, and 9 bases stayed unmatched. The CDR3 is 15 amino acids. The CDR3 nucleotides are TGCGCCAGCAGTCCCTGGCTAGCGGAATCCTACGAGCAGTACTTC. Translating it yields CASSPWLAESYEQYF.

The V gene is TRBV9, the J gene TRBJ2-3; 11 nucleotides match TRBD1. The germline gives CDR1 SGDLS, CDR2 YYNGEE. V was clipped by 3 bases and J by 6 bases; unmatched bases: 6. CDR3 length: 15 residues. The CDR3 DNA sequence: TGTGCCAGCAGCGAACGGACAGGGGGCTGGGATACGCAGTATTTT. It specifies CASSERTGGWDTQYF.

The chain employs TRBV10-3 and TRBJ2-3; D remains unclear. The CDR3 contains 12 residues. CDR1 and CDR2 (germline): ENHRY, SYGVKD. The germline V and J ends were trimmed by 10 bases and 6 bases, with 14 bases remaining between them. For the CDR3, the DNA is TGTGCCACCCGCGGAGCGAACGATACGCAGTATTTT. It specifies CATRGANDTQYF.

The rearrangement links TRBV7-6 to TRBJ1-3; D unclear. The CDR3 extends over 13 amino acids. Germline assignment: CDR1 SGHVS and CDR2 FNYEAQ. The V end was cut by 1 base, the J end by 4 bases, with 5 bases between. CDR3 DNA sequence: TGTGCCAGCAGCTTAGAAGCGGGAAACACCATATATTTT. It translates to CASSLEAGNTIYF. Filled out from reference TRBV7-6 and TRBJ1-3, the complete variable domain reads GAGVSQSPRYKVTKRGQDVALRCDPISGHVSLYWYRQALGQGPEFLTYFNYEAQQDKSGLPNDRFSAERPEGSISTLTIQRTEQRDSAMYRCASSLEAGNTIYFGEGSWLTVV.

This clone was seen a handful of times. V gene TRBV19 combines with J gene TRBJ2-1, with 9 bases lining up with TRBD1. Germline trimming cut 6 bases from V and 4 bases from J; bases unmatched to any gene: 10. The CDR3 is 16 residues long. Germline CDR1 LNHDA, CDR2 SQIVND (reference sequence). CDR3 protein: CASSSPADRGYNEQFF. CDR3 in DNA: TGTGCCAGTAGCTCACCGGCGGACAGGGGATACAATGAGCAGTTCTTC.

The rearrangement uses TRBV5-4 and TRBJ2-5, with a tentative D call TRBD2 (7 bases). Germline assignment: CDR1 SGHNT and CDR2 YYREEE (reference sequence). Trimming took 4 bases from V and 5 from J, leaving 21 bases between them. The CDR3 has 16 residues. The CDR3: CASSPRLGRGGETQYF. CDR3 nucleotides: TGTGCCAGCAGCCCCAGGTTGGGCAGGGGAGGGGAGACCCAGTACTTC.

The rearrangement joins TRBV4-3 to TRBJ1-1; D gene unclear. This CDR3 is 12 amino acids long. CDR1 and CDR2 from the germline V gene are LGHNA and YSLEER. Trimming stripped 0 bases from V and 6 bases from J, with 5 bases between. The CDR3 loop is CASSQDPAEAFF. CDR3 bases: TGCGCCAGCAGCCAAGATCCGGCTGAAGCTTTCTTT.

V gene TRBV5-1 combines with J gene TRBJ2-2; 7 nucleotides align to TRBD2. The CDR3 length is 15 residues. CDR1 and CDR2 from the germline V gene are SGHRS and YFSETQ. With 2 bases clipped from V and 7 bases from J, the junction kept 8 bases outside the gene matches. The CDR3 DNA follows: TGCGCCAGCAGCTTAGGACTAGACTCGGGCGGGGAGCTGTTTTTT. This sequence encodes CASSLGLDSGGELFF.

The CDR3 nucleotides read TGTGCCAGCAGCTTGGACGGGGGAACCTCCTACGAGCAGTACTTC. Its protein product is CASSLDGGTSYEQYF. V and J are TRBV5-4 and TRBJ2-7, with D perhaps matching TRBD2 (6 bases). The CDR3 extends over 15 amino acids. The germline V gene has CDR1 SGHNT and CDR2 YYREEE (reference sequence). Between the trimmed V and J ends, which lost 0 bases and 0 bases, there was a span of 10 bases.